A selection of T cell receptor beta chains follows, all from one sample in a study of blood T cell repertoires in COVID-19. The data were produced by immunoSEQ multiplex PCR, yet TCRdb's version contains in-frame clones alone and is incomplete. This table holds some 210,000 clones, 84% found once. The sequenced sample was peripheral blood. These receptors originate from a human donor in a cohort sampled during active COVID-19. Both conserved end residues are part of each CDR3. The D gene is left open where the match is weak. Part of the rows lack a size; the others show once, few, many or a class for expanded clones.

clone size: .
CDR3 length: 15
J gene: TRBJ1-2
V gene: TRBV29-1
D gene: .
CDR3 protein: CSVERSGQGYYGYTF
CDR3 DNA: TGCAGCGTTGAACGGTCCGGCCAGGGGTACTATGGCTACACCTTC

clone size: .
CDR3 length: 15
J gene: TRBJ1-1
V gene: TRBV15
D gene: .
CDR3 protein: CATSRDIQRNTEAFF
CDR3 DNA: TGTGCCACCAGCAGAGATATACAGAGGAACACTGAAGCTTTCTTT

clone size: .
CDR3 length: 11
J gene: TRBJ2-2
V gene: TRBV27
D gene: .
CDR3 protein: CASRNTGELFF
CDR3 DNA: TGTGCCAGCCGGAACACCGGGGAGCTGTTTTTT

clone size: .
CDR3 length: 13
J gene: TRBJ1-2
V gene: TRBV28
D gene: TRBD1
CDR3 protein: CASRGDRGYGYTF
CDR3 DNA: TGTGCCAGCAGGGGCGACAGGGGCTATGGCTACACCTTC

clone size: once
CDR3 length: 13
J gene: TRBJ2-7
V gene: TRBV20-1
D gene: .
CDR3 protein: CSASVRGRYEQYF
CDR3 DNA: TGCAGTGCTAGTGTGCGGGGAAGGTACGAGCAGTACTTC

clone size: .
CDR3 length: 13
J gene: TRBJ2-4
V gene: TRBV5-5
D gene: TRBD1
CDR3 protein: CASSSTGSGIQYF
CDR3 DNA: TGTGCCAGCAGCTCGACAGGGTCGGGCATTCAGTACTTC

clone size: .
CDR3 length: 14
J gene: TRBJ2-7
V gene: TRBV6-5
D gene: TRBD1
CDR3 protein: CASSWDRGPYEQYF
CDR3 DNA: TGTGCCAGCAGTTGGGACAGGGGGCCCTACGAGCAGTACTTC

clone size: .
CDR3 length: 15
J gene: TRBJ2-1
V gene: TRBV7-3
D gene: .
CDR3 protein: CASSLIGGTNNEQFF
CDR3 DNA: TGTGCCAGCAGTCTTATTGGCGGGACCAACAATGAGCAGTTCTTC

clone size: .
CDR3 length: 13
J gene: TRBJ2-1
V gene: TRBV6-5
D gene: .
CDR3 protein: CASSNPIRNEQFF
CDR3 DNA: TGTGCCAGCAGTAACCCGATTAGAAATGAGCAGTTCTTC

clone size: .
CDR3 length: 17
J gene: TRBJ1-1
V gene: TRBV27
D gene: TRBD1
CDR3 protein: CASNGQGAVRLNTEAFF
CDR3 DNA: TGTGCCAGCAATGGACAGGGGGCGGTTAGGCTAAACACTGAAGCTTTCTTT

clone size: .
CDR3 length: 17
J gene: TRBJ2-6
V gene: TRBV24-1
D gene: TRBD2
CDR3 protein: CATSDSSGGRGANVLTF
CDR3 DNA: TGTGCCACCAGTGACAGTTCGGGAGGGCGTGGGGCCAACGTCCTGACTTTC

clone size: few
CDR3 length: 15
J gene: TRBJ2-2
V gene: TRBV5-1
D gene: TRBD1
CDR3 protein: CASTPGQPSTGELFF
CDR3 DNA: TGCGCCAGCACGCCGGGACAGCCGTCCACCGGGGAGCTGTTTTTT

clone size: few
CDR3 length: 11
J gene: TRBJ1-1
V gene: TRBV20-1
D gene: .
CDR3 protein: CSASKELQAFF
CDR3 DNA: TGCAGTGCTAGTAAGGAGCTTCAAGCTTTCTTT

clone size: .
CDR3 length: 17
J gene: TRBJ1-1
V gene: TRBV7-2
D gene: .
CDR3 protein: CASSRTPYPSKNTEAFF
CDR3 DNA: TGTGCCAGCAGCCGGACACCCTACCCCTCTAAGAACACTGAAGCTTTCTTT

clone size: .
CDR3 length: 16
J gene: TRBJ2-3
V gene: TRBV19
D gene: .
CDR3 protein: CASSINEGLGTDTQYF
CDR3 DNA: TGTGCCAGTAGTATTAACGAGGGACTGGGCACAGATACGCAGTATTTT

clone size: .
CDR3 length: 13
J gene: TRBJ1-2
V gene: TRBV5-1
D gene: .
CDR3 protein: CASSPTPGPRAQF
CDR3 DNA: TGCGCCAGCAGCCCCACCCCAGGGCCAAGGGCCCAATTC

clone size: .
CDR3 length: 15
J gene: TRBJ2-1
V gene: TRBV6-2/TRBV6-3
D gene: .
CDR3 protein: CASSQALISYNEQFF
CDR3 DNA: TGTGCCAGCAGCCAAGCCTTGATCTCCTACAATGAGCAGTTCTTC

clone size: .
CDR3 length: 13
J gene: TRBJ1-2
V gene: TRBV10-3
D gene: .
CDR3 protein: CAISLIGGYGYTF
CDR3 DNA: TGTGCCATCAGTCTTATAGGAGGGTATGGCTACACCTTC

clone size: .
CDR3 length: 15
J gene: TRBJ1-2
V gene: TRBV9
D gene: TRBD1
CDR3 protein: CASSVDPGGGYGYTF
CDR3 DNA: TGTGCCAGCAGCGTAGATCCAGGGGGCGGCTATGGCTACACCTTC

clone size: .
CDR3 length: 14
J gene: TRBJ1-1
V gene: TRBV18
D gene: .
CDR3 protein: CASSQSTMNTEAFF
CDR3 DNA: TGTGCCAGCTCACAGAGTACCATGAACACTGAAGCTTTCTTT

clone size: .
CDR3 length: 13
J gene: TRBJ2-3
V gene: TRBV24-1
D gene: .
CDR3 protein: CATGGLVTDTQYF
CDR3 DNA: TGTGCCACGGGGGGTTTGGTCACAGATACGCAGTATTTT

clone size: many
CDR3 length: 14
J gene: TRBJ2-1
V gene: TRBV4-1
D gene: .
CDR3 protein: CASSQERGGRLEFF
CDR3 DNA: TGCGCCAGCAGCCAAGAACGAGGAGGCCGGCTGGAGTTCTTC